Sequencing of this T cell receptor (beta chain) was carried out in a study of blood T cell repertoires in COVID-19. Repertoires were generated with immunoSEQ multiplex PCR, while TCRdb's copy carries only in-frame clones and drops some. Of around 100,000 clones in the sample, 70% to 90% were seen once. The CDR3 runs 13 residues. The junction had 1 base not matched to a gene; V was cut back by 6 bases and J by 3 bases. This clone has just one count. This chain connects TRBV12-3 or TRBV12-4 to TRBJ2-1, with 8 bases aligning to TRBD2. This receptor was obtained from a woman aged 60-70 years with acute or convalescent COVID-19. Sequenced: peripheral blood. For the CDR3, the DNA is TGTGCCAGCAGGGCGGGGGGCTACAATGAGCAGTTCTTC. This sequence encodes CASRAGGYNEQFF.